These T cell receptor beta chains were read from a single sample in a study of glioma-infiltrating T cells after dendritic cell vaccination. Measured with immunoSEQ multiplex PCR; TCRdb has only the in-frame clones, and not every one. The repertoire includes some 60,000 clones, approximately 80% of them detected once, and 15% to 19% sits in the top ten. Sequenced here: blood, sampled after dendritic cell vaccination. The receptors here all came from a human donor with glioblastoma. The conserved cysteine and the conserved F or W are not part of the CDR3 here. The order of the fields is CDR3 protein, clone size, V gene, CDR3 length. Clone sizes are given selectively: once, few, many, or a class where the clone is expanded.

SVSKDSREKLF | once | TRBV29-1 | 11
ASGLRETTYEQY | NA | TRBV5-6 | 12
ASSLETGGDNEQF | NA | TRBV7-2 | 13
ASSPGGPGYNEQF | NA | TRBV5-4 | 13
ASSLGGGTETQY | once | TRBV5-1 | 12
ASGLGQGSNSPLH | NA | TRBV12-5 | 13
ASSLRGISNQPQH | NA | TRBV2 | 13
ASREIRTGENYEQY | NA | TRBV10-1 | 14
SVPGSGNAEAF | NA | TRBV29-1 | 11
ASSGETHLHPTSSYEQY | few | TRBV19 | 17
ASSTRDNNQPQH | few | TRBV7-8 | 12
ASSPTRRGGDIQY | NA | TRBV5-1 | 13
ASSQLGGTDTQY | NA | TRBV14 | 12
ASSVGGTDYEKLF | NA | TRBV9 | 13
ASSFLAGGTNIQY | NA | TRBV27 | 13
SVKGTGVWTEAF | NA | TRBV29-1 | 12
ASSWSGGASDTQY | NA | TRBV9 | 13